This T cell receptor (beta chain) was observed in a study of CD8+ T cells in alopecia areata. Sequencing relied on a cDNA template that was reverse transcribed from extracted RNA. The data were produced by immunoSEQ multiplex PCR, yet TCRdb's version contains in-frame clones alone and is incomplete. The sample lists a few hundred thousand clones, around 57% occurring once. The sample's treatment: oral pan-JAK inhibitor, 5-10 mg twice daily. The clonotype was recovered from a human donor with alopecia areata. Sequencing was performed on CD4+ T cells sorted from blood, taken at week 4, from a patient treated with tofacitinib.

CDR3: CASSDRDQETQYF. CDR3 DNA: TGCGCCAGCAGCGACAGGGATCAAGAGACCCAGTACTTC. V and J are TRBV5-1 and TRBJ2-5, with 7 bases fitting TRBD1. Germline loops: CDR1 SGHRS, CDR2 YFSETQ. The CDR3 consists of 13 residues. The ends lost 4 bases at V and 2 bases at J; junction bases unmatched: 2.